This T cell receptor (beta chain) derives from a study of blood T cell repertoires in COVID-19. The method was immunoSEQ multiplex PCR; TCRdb's version includes in-frame clones alone and lacks a portion of them. This sample has approximately 260,000 clones, with roughly 82% found just once. Germline CDR1 is LGHNA and CDR2 is YNFKEQ. V dropped 0 bases and J dropped 1 base, with 9 bases sitting between them. The length of the CDR3 is 15 residues. The chain is built from TRBV4-2 and TRBJ1-1, with D uncertain. This sequence was found in an elderly woman with active or convalescent COVID-19. Material: peripheral blood. The DNA for the CDR3 is TGTGCCAGCAGCCAAGATCTCTTCAGGAACACTGAAGCTTTCTTT. This gives the protein CASSQDLFRNTEAFF.